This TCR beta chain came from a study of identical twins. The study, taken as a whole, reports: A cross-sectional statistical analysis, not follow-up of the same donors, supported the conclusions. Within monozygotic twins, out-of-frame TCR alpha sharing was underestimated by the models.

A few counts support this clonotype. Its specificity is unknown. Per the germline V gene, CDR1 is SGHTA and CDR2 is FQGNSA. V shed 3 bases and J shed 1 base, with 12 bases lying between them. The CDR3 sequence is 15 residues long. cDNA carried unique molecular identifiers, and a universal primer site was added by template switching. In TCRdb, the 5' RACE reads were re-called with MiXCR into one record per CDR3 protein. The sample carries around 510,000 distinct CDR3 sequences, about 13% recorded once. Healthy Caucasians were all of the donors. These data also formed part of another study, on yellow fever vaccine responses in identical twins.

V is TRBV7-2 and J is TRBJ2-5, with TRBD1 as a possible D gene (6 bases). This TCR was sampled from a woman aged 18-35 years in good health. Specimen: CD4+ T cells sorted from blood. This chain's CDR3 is CASSFIDRSQETQYF. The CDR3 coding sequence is TGTGCCAGCAGCTTCATCGACAGGAGCCAAGAGACCCAGTACTTC.